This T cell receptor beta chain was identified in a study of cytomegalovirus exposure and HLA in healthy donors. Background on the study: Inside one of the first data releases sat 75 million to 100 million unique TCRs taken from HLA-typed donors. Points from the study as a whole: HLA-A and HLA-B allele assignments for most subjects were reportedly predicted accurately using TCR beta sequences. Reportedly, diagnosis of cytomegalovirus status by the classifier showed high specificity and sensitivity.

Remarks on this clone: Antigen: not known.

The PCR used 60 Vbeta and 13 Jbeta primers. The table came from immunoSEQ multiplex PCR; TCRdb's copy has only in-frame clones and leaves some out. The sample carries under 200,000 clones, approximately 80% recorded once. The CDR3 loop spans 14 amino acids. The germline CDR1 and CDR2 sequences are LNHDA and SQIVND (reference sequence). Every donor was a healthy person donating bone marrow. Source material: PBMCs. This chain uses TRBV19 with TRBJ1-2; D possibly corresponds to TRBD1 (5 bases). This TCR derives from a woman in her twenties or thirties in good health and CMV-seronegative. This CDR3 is CGSQPTAFNYGYTF. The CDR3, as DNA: TGTGGCTCTCAACCGACAGCTTTTAACTATGGCTACACCTTC.